This TCR beta chain was documented in a study of metastatic and nonmetastatic thyroid tumors. Study-level information: Repertoire data that came from the blood and tumor or nodule tissue of malignant and benign thyroid patients were compared.

This clone was counted ten times or more. Its target is unknown. Thyroid surgery had not been preceded by any treatment in any patient. Authors' data handling: Researchers built a distant-metastasis classifier for papillary thyroid cancer that drew on CDR3 differences across clinicopathological groups. TCRdb re-called clones from the PCR reads using MiXCR. The V and J calls here are based on TCRdb, not the publication. The table shows around 35,000 clones, with roughly 17% occurring only once. General study points: As reported, TCR beta diversity in blood and tumor was significantly higher in malignant thyroid tumors than in benign nodules.

The CDR3 is made up of 15 amino acids. Germline V lookup: CDR1 SEHNR, CDR2 FQNEAQ (reference sequence). V was cut by 4 bases and J by 3 bases, with 13 bases left in between. The source of this sequence is a female donor with papillary thyroid cancer or a benign thyroid nodule (not recorded which). Some clones in this sample may be carry-over from other donors' samples. This rearrangement joins TRBV7-9 to TRBJ2-4; possibly TRBD1 for D (6 bases). The specimen sequenced was blood. CDR3 coding DNA: TGTGCCAGCAGCTACGGGGCAGGGGTCAAAAACATTCAGTACTTC. Translated, it gives CASSYGAGVKNIQYF.